The entry below describes one T cell receptor (beta chain). Two negative PCRs, clearance, or symptom resolution were required of recovered Cohort 3 donors. This entry belongs to a study of blood T cell repertoires in COVID-19. Study details: Spain, Italy and the United States supplied samples that represented acute and convalescent COVID-19. The cDNA or gDNA used as material had been derived from T cells, B-cell-depleted T cells, or PBMCs.

Per the original data handling: Reference gene primer amplification gave nucleated cell count estimates. Here immunoSEQ multiplex PCR was the method, and the copy in TCRdb shows in-frame clones only, minus some. The DNA was the basis for D and trimming; V, J and clone size are from that table. Here the sample spans about 390,000 clones, 80% to 90% being singletons. From germline, CDR1 is GTSNPN and CDR2 SVGIG (reference sequence). The CDR3 consists of 13 residues. Trimming took 2 bases from V and 5 from J; bases not matched to a gene: 6. V and J are TRBV30 and TRBJ2-7; 7 nucleotides align to TRBD1. The sequence was collected from a woman aged 50 to 60 who had recovered from COVID-19. What was sequenced was PBMCs or T cells enriched from blood (not recorded which). CDR3 coding DNA: TGTGCCTGGAGTCCGGGACAGAGAAACGAGCAGTACTTC. It specifies CAWSPGQRNEQYF.